The rows below give T cell receptor beta chains drawn from one sample of a study of blood T cell repertoires in COVID-19. Profiled with immunoSEQ multiplex PCR; TCRdb holds only in-frame clones, not every one. The sample holds around 97,000 clones, more than 80% seen once. The sample consisted of peripheral blood. All receptors come from a woman aged 55-70 years with acute or convalescent COVID-19. The CDR3 runs from the conserved cysteine through the conserved F or W. The order of the fields is V gene, J gene, clone size, D gene, CDR3 length, CDR3 DNA, CDR3 protein. D genes are given only for firm matches. Clone size appears in some rows only: once, few, many, or a class for an expanded clone.

V gene: TRBV28
J gene: TRBJ1-3
clone size: few
D gene: .
CDR3 length: 16
CDR3 DNA: TGTGCCAGCAGTTTAGACCCAGGGTTGGGTGGAAACACCATATATTTT
CDR3 protein: CASSLDPGLGGNTIYF

V gene: TRBV11-2
J gene: TRBJ2-1
clone size: .
D gene: .
CDR3 length: 13
CDR3 DNA: TGTGCCAGCAGCATAGTTAGGGGCAATGAGCAGTTCTTC
CDR3 protein: CASSIVRGNEQFF

V gene: TRBV25-1
J gene: TRBJ2-5
clone size: .
D gene: .
CDR3 length: 13
CDR3 DNA: TGTGCCAGCAGTGAATGGGCTCAAGAGACCCAGTACTTC
CDR3 protein: CASSEWAQETQYF

V gene: TRBV28
J gene: TRBJ2-7
clone size: .
D gene: .
CDR3 length: 14
CDR3 DNA: TGTGCCACTCCGCGGAACGGAGATTTCTACGAGCAGTACTTC
CDR3 protein: CATPRNGDFYEQYF

V gene: TRBV12-3/TRBV12-4
J gene: TRBJ2-5
clone size: .
D gene: .
CDR3 length: 13
CDR3 DNA: TGTGCCAGCAGTCGACAGGAAACGGAGACCCAGTACTTC
CDR3 protein: CASSRQETETQYF

V gene: TRBV9
J gene: TRBJ1-3
clone size: .
D gene: .
CDR3 length: 16
CDR3 DNA: TGTGCCAGCAGCGCCAGGACAGCGAGCTCTGGAAACACCATATATTTT
CDR3 protein: CASSARTASSGNTIYF

V gene: TRBV28
J gene: TRBJ1-2
clone size: .
D gene: TRBD1
CDR3 length: 14
CDR3 DNA: TGTGCCAGCAGGGAGAGGGACAGAAACTATGGCTACACCTTC
CDR3 protein: CASRERDRNYGYTF

V gene: TRBV28
J gene: TRBJ1-1
clone size: .
D gene: .
CDR3 length: 11
CDR3 DNA: TGTGCCATCCAAAGGGGCACTGAAGCTTTCTTT
CDR3 protein: CAIQRGTEAFF

V gene: TRBV6-5
J gene: TRBJ1-2
clone size: few
D gene: TRBD1
CDR3 length: 15
CDR3 DNA: TGTGCCAGCAGCGCATCCACCGGGACAGGGGTCGGCTACACCTTC
CDR3 protein: CASSASTGTGVGYTF

V gene: TRBV24-1
J gene: TRBJ2-7
clone size: few
D gene: TRBD2
CDR3 length: 17
CDR3 DNA: TGTGCCACCAGTGGGCCGACTAGCGGGAGGGCCCCTTACGAGCAGTACTTC
CDR3 protein: CATSGPTSGRAPYEQYF

V gene: TRBV18
J gene: TRBJ2-2
clone size: .
D gene: TRBD1
CDR3 length: 15
CDR3 DNA: TGTGCCAGCTCACTCCGGGACAGGGGCACCGGGGAGCTGTTTTTT
CDR3 protein: CASSLRDRGTGELFF

V gene: TRBV7-3
J gene: TRBJ1-2
clone size: once
D gene: .
CDR3 length: 13
CDR3 DNA: TGTGCCAGCAGCCCTGGGGGGGGGCTCGGCTACACCTTC
CDR3 protein: CASSPGGGLGYTF

V gene: TRBV12-5
J gene: TRBJ2-1
clone size: .
D gene: TRBD1
CDR3 length: 14
CDR3 DNA: TGTGCTAGTGGTTTGGGACAGGGGGCGGATGAGCAGTTCTTC
CDR3 protein: CASGLGQGADEQFF

V gene: TRBV2
J gene: TRBJ2-7
clone size: .
D gene: .
CDR3 length: 13
CDR3 DNA: TGTGCCAGCAAAAATCCACAGCCGTACGAGCAGTACTTC
CDR3 protein: CASKNPQPYEQYF

V gene: TRBV10-3
J gene: TRBJ2-5
clone size: .
D gene: .
CDR3 length: 12
CDR3 DNA: TGTGCCATCAGTGGACAGCAAGAGACCCAGTACTTC
CDR3 protein: CAISGQQETQYF

V gene: TRBV20-1
J gene: TRBJ2-7
clone size: .
D gene: .
CDR3 length: 14
CDR3 DNA: TGCAGTGCTAGTCGTCAGGCTCTTAGCTACGAGCAGTACTTC
CDR3 protein: CSASRQALSYEQYF

V gene: TRBV28
J gene: TRBJ2-2
clone size: .
D gene: TRBD2
CDR3 length: 13
CDR3 DNA: TGTGCCACCATGGCTAGCGGGGAGGGGGAGCTGTTTTTT
CDR3 protein: CATMASGEGELFF

V gene: TRBV19
J gene: TRBJ2-2
clone size: once
D gene: TRBD2
CDR3 length: 15
CDR3 DNA: TGTGCCAGTAGATTAGCGGGAGTGAACACCGGGGAGCTGTTTTTT
CDR3 protein: CASRLAGVNTGELFF

V gene: TRBV19
J gene: TRBJ1-2
clone size: .
D gene: TRBD1
CDR3 length: 15
CDR3 DNA: TGTGCCAGTAGACCGGGACAGGGGTATGACTATGGCTACACCTTC
CDR3 protein: CASRPGQGYDYGYTF

V gene: TRBV6-5
J gene: TRBJ1-1
clone size: .
D gene: TRBD1
CDR3 length: 13
CDR3 DNA: TGTGCCAGCAGTACAGGGGTGAACACTGAAGCTTTCTTT
CDR3 protein: CASSTGVNTEAFF

V gene: TRBV10-2
J gene: TRBJ1-1
clone size: .
D gene: TRBD1
CDR3 length: 17
CDR3 DNA: TGCGCCAGCAGTGGCCGCGTGGACAGGGGAAGGAACACTGAAGCTTTCTTT
CDR3 protein: CASSGRVDRGRNTEAFF

V gene: TRBV9
J gene: TRBJ2-5
clone size: .
D gene: TRBD2
CDR3 length: 15
CDR3 DNA: TGTGCCAGCAGCGAAATAAGGGCGGGAGTGGAGACCCAGTACTTC
CDR3 protein: CASSEIRAGVETQYF

V gene: TRBV5-1
J gene: TRBJ2-2
clone size: .
D gene: TRBD2
CDR3 length: 15
CDR3 DNA: TGCGCCAGCAGCTTTGGCGGGAGGGCTCCCGGGGAGCTGTTTTTT
CDR3 protein: CASSFGGRAPGELFF

V gene: TRBV5-1
J gene: TRBJ2-5
clone size: .
D gene: .
CDR3 length: 16
CDR3 DNA: TGCGCCAGCAGCTTCGCAGTACAGGGGGAGGGAGAGACCCAGTACTTC
CDR3 protein: CASSFAVQGEGETQYF

V gene: TRBV25-1
J gene: TRBJ1-4
clone size: .
D gene: .
CDR3 length: 14
CDR3 DNA: TGTGCCAGCACACGATCTGGCGGAGGTGAAAAACTGTTTTTT
CDR3 protein: CASTRSGGGEKLFF

V gene: TRBV20-1
J gene: TRBJ1-1
clone size: .
D gene: TRBD1
CDR3 length: 11
CDR3 DNA: TGCAGTGCTCCCCGGGACAGAGAAGCTTTCTTT
CDR3 protein: CSAPRDREAFF

V gene: TRBV2
J gene: TRBJ2-5
clone size: .
D gene: TRBD2
CDR3 length: 17
CDR3 DNA: TGTGCCAGCAGTGCACAGCGGGGAACTACCCGAGGTCGGACCCAGTACTTC
CDR3 protein: CASSAQRGTTRGRTQYF

V gene: TRBV11-1
J gene: TRBJ1-2
clone size: .
D gene: .
CDR3 length: 13
CDR3 DNA: TGTGCCAGCAGCTTAGGCGAGGACTATGGCTACACCTTC
CDR3 protein: CASSLGEDYGYTF

V gene: TRBV10-1
J gene: TRBJ2-3
clone size: .
D gene: TRBD2
CDR3 length: 15
CDR3 DNA: TGCGCCAGCAGTGAGACTAGCGGGATGACAGATACGCAGTATTTT
CDR3 protein: CASSETSGMTDTQYF

V gene: TRBV4-1
J gene: TRBJ1-5
clone size: .
D gene: .
CDR3 length: 15
CDR3 DNA: TGCGCCAGCAGCCAAGTGGTAGAGGGCAATCAGCCCCAGCATTTT
CDR3 protein: CASSQVVEGNQPQHF

V gene: TRBV24-1
J gene: TRBJ1-2
clone size: few
D gene: TRBD1
CDR3 length: 15
CDR3 DNA: TGTGCCACCAGTGATCCGACAGGGGCAAGGGAAGGCTACACCTTC
CDR3 protein: CATSDPTGAREGYTF

V gene: TRBV2
J gene: TRBJ1-1
clone size: .
D gene: TRBD1
CDR3 length: 18
CDR3 DNA: TGTGCCAGCAGATCTCCCGGGACAGGGAGCGGGTGGAACACTGAAGCTTTCTTT
CDR3 protein: CASRSPGTGSGWNTEAFF

V gene: TRBV24-1
J gene: TRBJ1-1
clone size: .
D gene: TRBD1
CDR3 length: 12
CDR3 DNA: TGTGCCACCAGTGACCGGACAGGAGAAGCTTTCTTT
CDR3 protein: CATSDRTGEAFF

V gene: TRBV7-3
J gene: TRBJ1-1
clone size: .
D gene: .
CDR3 length: 15
CDR3 DNA: TGTGCCAGCAGCTTAAGTGTGACTGGGAACACTGAAGCTTTCTTT
CDR3 protein: CASSLSVTGNTEAFF

V gene: TRBV6-2/TRBV6-3
J gene: TRBJ2-1
clone size: .
D gene: TRBD2
CDR3 length: 17
CDR3 DNA: TGTGCCAGCAGTTACCCTCGACTAGCGGGAGGGGTCAATGAGCAGTTCTTC
CDR3 protein: CASSYPRLAGGVNEQFF

V gene: TRBV7-9
J gene: TRBJ2-7
clone size: .
D gene: .
CDR3 length: 13
CDR3 DNA: TGTGCCAGCAGCCCCTATGTTAACTACGAGCAGTACTTC
CDR3 protein: CASSPYVNYEQYF

V gene: TRBV29-1
J gene: TRBJ2-3
clone size: .
D gene: .
CDR3 length: 14
CDR3 DNA: TGCAGCGTTGGAGACAGGAGAGGGACAGATACGCAGTATTTT
CDR3 protein: CSVGDRRGTDTQYF

V gene: TRBV6-5
J gene: TRBJ2-7
clone size: .
D gene: TRBD1
CDR3 length: 15
CDR3 DNA: TGTGCCAGCAGTTACAGTCGACAGGGTGCCTACGAGCAGTACTTC
CDR3 protein: CASSYSRQGAYEQYF

V gene: TRBV18
J gene: TRBJ2-2
clone size: .
D gene: TRBD1
CDR3 length: 14
CDR3 DNA: TGTGCCAGCTCACCACTACAGGGGACCGGGGAGCTGTTTTTT
CDR3 protein: CASSPLQGTGELFF

V gene: TRBV18
J gene: TRBJ1-5
clone size: .
D gene: TRBD1
CDR3 length: 14
CDR3 DNA: TGTGCCAGCTCACCGACAGGGGGCAATCAGCCCCAGCATTTT
CDR3 protein: CASSPTGGNQPQHF

V gene: TRBV4-1
J gene: TRBJ2-1
clone size: .
D gene: TRBD2
CDR3 length: 18
CDR3 DNA: TGCGCCAGCAGCCAAGGTCGGCAGGCGGGAGTAGCTTACAATGAGCAGTTCTTC
CDR3 protein: CASSQGRQAGVAYNEQFF

V gene: TRBV24-1
J gene: TRBJ1-2
clone size: .
D gene: TRBD1
CDR3 length: 14
CDR3 DNA: TGTGCCACCAGTGACCCGGACAGGAACTATGGCTACACCTTC
CDR3 protein: CATSDPDRNYGYTF

V gene: TRBV7-8
J gene: TRBJ1-1
clone size: .
D gene: .
CDR3 length: 16
CDR3 DNA: TGTGCCAGCAGCTCTCCCCCCGGGTCACTGAACACTGAAGCTTTCTTT
CDR3 protein: CASSSPPGSLNTEAFF

V gene: TRBV3-1/TRBV3-2
J gene: TRBJ2-2
clone size: .
D gene: TRBD2
CDR3 length: 16
CDR3 DNA: TGTGCCAGCAGCCAAGCCGCTAGCGGGAACACCGGGGAGCTGTTTTTT
CDR3 protein: CASSQAASGNTGELFF

V gene: TRBV3-1/TRBV3-2
J gene: TRBJ1-1
clone size: .
D gene: TRBD1
CDR3 length: 13
CDR3 DNA: TGTGCCAGCAGCCACGGGACAGGAGCACAAGCTTTCTTT
CDR3 protein: CASSHGTGAQAFF

V gene: TRBV5-1
J gene: TRBJ2-3
clone size: .
D gene: TRBD1
CDR3 length: 16
CDR3 DNA: TGCGCCAGCAGCTTGGGGATCGCAGGGGGAGCAGATACGCAGTATTTT
CDR3 protein: CASSLGIAGGADTQYF

V gene: TRBV19
J gene: TRBJ1-2
clone size: .
D gene: .
CDR3 length: 16
CDR3 DNA: TGTGCCAGTAGTATACGGCCCGGCGAGGGCGGCTATGGCTACACCTTC
CDR3 protein: CASSIRPGEGGYGYTF

V gene: TRBV6-5
J gene: TRBJ1-6
clone size: .
D gene: .
CDR3 length: 15
CDR3 DNA: TGTGCCAGCAGTCCAAGCCCCACAGATAATTCACCCCTCCACTTT
CDR3 protein: CASSPSPTDNSPLHF

V gene: TRBV3-1/TRBV3-2
J gene: TRBJ2-1
clone size: .
D gene: .
CDR3 length: 15
CDR3 DNA: TGTGCCAGCAGCCTCGCGGCAGGGGTTAACAATGAGCAGTTCTTC
CDR3 protein: CASSLAAGVNNEQFF

V gene: TRBV11-3
J gene: TRBJ1-2
clone size: .
D gene: .
CDR3 length: 16
CDR3 DNA: TGTGCCAGCAGCGCCCAAAACAGGGTACGTCTAGCTGGCTACACCTTC
CDR3 protein: CASSAQNRVRLAGYTF

V gene: TRBV7-2
J gene: TRBJ2-3
clone size: .
D gene: TRBD2
CDR3 length: 15
CDR3 DNA: TGTGCCAGCAGCCTGGGGCTAGCGGGAGTAGATACGCAGTATTTT
CDR3 protein: CASSLGLAGVDTQYF

V gene: TRBV2
J gene: TRBJ1-6
clone size: .
D gene: .
CDR3 length: 14
CDR3 DNA: TGTGCCATCGGGGGGAACAGGGAAAATTCACCCCTCCACTTT
CDR3 protein: CAIGGNRENSPLHF

V gene: TRBV27
J gene: TRBJ2-7
clone size: few
D gene: TRBD1
CDR3 length: 16
CDR3 DNA: TGTGCCAGCAGTTTATCGGTGGGGGACAGCTCCTACGAGCAGTACTTC
CDR3 protein: CASSLSVGDSSYEQYF

V gene: TRBV6-6
J gene: TRBJ1-5
clone size: once
D gene: TRBD1
CDR3 length: 14
CDR3 DNA: TGTGCCAGCAGTAGGACAGGGGTGGGTCAGCCCCAGCATTTT
CDR3 protein: CASSRTGVGQPQHF

V gene: TRBV30
J gene: TRBJ1-6
clone size: .
D gene: .
CDR3 length: 14
CDR3 DNA: TGTGCCTGGAGAGGGACAAGTGATAATTCACCCCTCCACTTT
CDR3 protein: CAWRGTSDNSPLHF

V gene: TRBV5-1
J gene: TRBJ1-2
clone size: .
D gene: .
CDR3 length: 14
CDR3 DNA: TGCGCCAGCAGCTTGGATGGGACAAACTATGGCTACACCTTC
CDR3 protein: CASSLDGTNYGYTF

V gene: TRBV29-1
J gene: TRBJ2-3
clone size: .
D gene: TRBD2
CDR3 length: 17
CDR3 DNA: TGCAGCTTGCTCGCTAGCGGGAGGGAAGGGGGCACAGATACGCAGTATTTT
CDR3 protein: CSLLASGREGGTDTQYF

V gene: TRBV30
J gene: TRBJ2-7
clone size: .
D gene: .
CDR3 length: 12
CDR3 DNA: TGTGCCTGGAAACCCTACCCCTACGAGCAGTACTTC
CDR3 protein: CAWKPYPYEQYF

V gene: TRBV9
J gene: TRBJ2-2
clone size: .
D gene: .
CDR3 length: 16
CDR3 DNA: TGTGCCAGCAGCGTAGGGCCCAGGGGGAACACCGGGGAGCTGTTTTTT
CDR3 protein: CASSVGPRGNTGELFF

V gene: TRBV29-1
J gene: TRBJ1-1
clone size: .
D gene: TRBD1
CDR3 length: 14
CDR3 DNA: TGCAGCGTAAACACAGGGGGCGCGGGCACTGAAGCTTTCTTT
CDR3 protein: CSVNTGGAGTEAFF